The rows below give T cell receptor beta chains drawn from one sample of a study of OX40 agonist ivuxolimab in advanced cancers. The protocol was immunoSEQ multiplex PCR, while the TCRdb copy is restricted to in-frame clones and leaves out a portion. The sample has 50,000 to 70,000 clones; around 87% are singletons. Sample: CD4+ or CD8+ T cells sorted from blood, taken in a trial of the OX40 agonist ivuxolimab. All receptors derive from an adult with an advanced solid tumor such as melanoma, head and neck, liver or kidney cancer. The CDR3 runs from the conserved cysteine through the conserved F or W. A D gene is named only where the DNA matches it firmly. Clone size is shown for a subset of rows, as once, few, many or a class of expanded clone.

TRBV4-1	-	TRBJ2-2	-	TGCGCCAGCAGCCAAGACGCGGGAAATTATAACACCGGGGAGCTGTTTTTT	CASSQDAGNYNTGELFF
TRBV5-6	-	TRBJ1-2	-	TGTGCCAGCAGCTACGGGAGTCCTAATGGCTACACCTTC	CASSYGSPNGYTF
TRBV9	once	TRBJ1-2	-	TGTGCCAGCAGCGTAGCTACGGACGGGGAAAAAACAGCTAACTATGGCTACACCTTC	CASSVATDGEKTANYGYTF
TRBV6-5	-	TRBJ1-2	TRBD1	TGTGCCAGCAGTGGACAGGGGGCGATTGGCTACACCTTC	CASSGQGAIGYTF
TRBV5-1	once	TRBJ1-2	TRBD1	TGCGCCAGCAGCCCCCTTAGACAGGGGGCAAATGGCTACACCTTC	CASSPLRQGANGYTF
TRBV5-6	-	TRBJ2-3	-	TGTGCCAGCAGCTTCGACCCAGGGGTAGATACGCAGTATTTT	CASSFDPGVDTQYF
TRBV4-1	few	TRBJ1-3	-	TGCGCCAGCAGCCAAGACGGGTCGGGCCCGCACTCTGGAAACACCATATATTTT	CASSQDGSGPHSGNTIYF
TRBV11-2	-	TRBJ2-2	-	TGTGCCAGCAGCCCTCGGGGTCTGGGCAGTGCAGCAGAAGGGGAGCTGTTTTTT	CASSPRGLGSAAEGELFF
TRBV7-9	-	TRBJ2-7	-	TGTGCCAGCAGCACGATCACAGGGCTGGGCGAGCAGTACTTC	CASSTITGLGEQYF
TRBV9	once	TRBJ1-2	-	TGTGCCAGCAGCCCACCGCCGGGGGGGGCCTATGGCTACACCTTC	CASSPPPGGAYGYTF
TRBV6-1	once	TRBJ1-5	-	TGTGCCAGCAGTGAAGTCGATCTGGGCAATCAGCCCCAGCATTTT	CASSEVDLGNQPQHF
TRBV7-9	-	TRBJ2-7	TRBD1	TGTGCCAGCAGCCCCTCCCAGGGGGCCAAGTACGAGCAGTACTTC	CASSPSQGAKYEQYF
TRBV15	-	TRBJ2-7	-	TGTGCCACCAGCAGAGATGGGGTCATCGACTACGAGCAGTACTTC	CATSRDGVIDYEQYF
TRBV14	-	TRBJ2-7	-	TGTGCCAGCAGCACATGGGACATCGAGCAGTACTTC	CASSTWDIEQYF
TRBV7-7	-	TRBJ2-3	-	TGTGCTAGCAGCCCAGTCCCCGGATACACAGATACGCAGTATTTT	CASSPVPGYTDTQYF
TRBV11-1	-	TRBJ1-1	-	TGTGCCAGCAGCTTACATGGGGAACCGAACACTGAAGCTTTCTTT	CASSLHGEPNTEAFF
TRBV11-2	-	TRBJ2-7	TRBD1	TGTGCCAGCAGCCCCCTAGAGGGTGGACAGGCTTACGAGCAGTACTTC	CASSPLEGGQAYEQYF
TRBV6-6	-	TRBJ1-2	-	TGTGCCAGCAGCCAGGACAGCAACTATGGCTACACCTTC	CASSQDSNYGYTF
TRBV4-3	-	TRBJ2-7	-	TGCGCCAGCAGCCAAGACTCCAGCGGACCTACCTACGAGCAGTACTTC	CASSQDSSGPTYEQYF
TRBV4-1	once	TRBJ2-7	-	TGCGCCAGCAGGCATACTAGTGGGGGATCCTACGAGCAGTACTTC	CASRHTSGGSYEQYF
TRBV27	-	TRBJ1-2	-	TGTGCCAGCAGTTTAATGCAGGCCCGTGGTAGCTATGGCTACACCTTC	CASSLMQARGSYGYTF
TRBV7-3	-	TRBJ1-2	TRBD1	TGTGCCAGCAGCTCCTCTCCCGGGACAGGGTTATATGGCTACACCTTC	CASSSSPGTGLYGYTF
TRBV4-2	-	TRBJ1-2	-	TGTGCCAGCAGCCAAGAAATCCGGAATACGAGGAACTATGGCTACACCTTC	CASSQEIRNTRNYGYTF
TRBV5-6	few	TRBJ2-7	-	TGTGCCACCGCGACTAGTGGGGAATACGAGCAGTACTTC	CATATSGEYEQYF
TRBV9	-	TRBJ2-5	TRBD2	TGTGCCAGCAGCGTTAGACTAGCGGGGGGCAGGGAGACCCAGTACTTC	CASSVRLAGGRETQYF
TRBV9	-	TRBJ2-5	-	TGTGCCAGCAGCGTAGCGGGGGGCAAGGAGACCCAGTACTTC	CASSVAGGKETQYF
TRBV6-1	-	TRBJ2-5	-	TGTGCCAGCAGTGAACTAGTGGGGGGGCCACAAGAGACCCAGTACTTC	CASSELVGGPQETQYF
TRBV9	-	TRBJ2-5	-	TGTGCCAGCAGCGTAGATGCTAGTGGGACCACGGAGACCCAGTACTTC	CASSVDASGTTETQYF
TRBV4-2	few	TRBJ1-4	-	TGTGCCAGCAGCCAAGAGCACCTCCTAAAACTGTTTTTT	CASSQEHLLKLFF
TRBV7-8	-	TRBJ2-5	-	TGTGCCAGCAGCCTCATTCAACTAGTGTCGCCCAAAGAGACCCAGTACTTC	CASSLIQLVSPKETQYF
TRBV27	medium-sized	TRBJ1-1	-	TGTGCCAGCAGCCTCTTCATGGGCACTGAAGCTTTCTTT	CASSLFMGTEAFF
TRBV7-6	-	TRBJ1-1	-	TGTGCCAGCAGCTTAGACCCGAGGAACACTGAAGCTTTCTTT	CASSLDPRNTEAFF
TRBV29-1	-	TRBJ2-7	-	TGCAGTGGAACAGGGTCCTCCTACGAGCAGTACTTC	CSGTGSSYEQYF
TRBV7-9	-	TRBJ2-3	-	TGTGCCAGCAGCTCAATGCTAGATACGCAGTATTTT	CASSSMLDTQYF
TRBV19	-	TRBJ1-2	-	TGTGCCAGTACCCGTACGGGCGGTGGCTATGGCTACACCTTC	CASTRTGGGYGYTF
TRBV4-3	-	TRBJ2-2	-	TGCGCCAGCAGCCATCTCAGGGTTAGTGCCGGGGAGCTGTTTTTT	CASSHLRVSAGELFF
TRBV7-6	once	TRBJ2-7	TRBD1	TGTGCCAGCAGCCCCTACCCGGGACAGGGGGCCAACGAGCAGTACTTC	CASSPYPGQGANEQYF
TRBV7-2	-	TRBJ2-1	-	TGTGCCAGCAGCTTAGAAGTGAGGGGCAATGAGCAGTTCTTC	CASSLEVRGNEQFF
TRBV5-6	-	TRBJ2-7	-	TGTGCCAGCAGCTATTCAGACGACGAGCAGTACTTC	CASSYSDDEQYF
TRBV7-3	-	TRBJ2-1	-	TGTGCCAGCAGCTTAACTCCCCAGGTCCCCTGGCGGGAGCAGTTCTTC	CASSLTPQVPWREQFF
TRBV6-5	-	TRBJ2-7	TRBD1	TGTGCCAGCAGACCGGACAGGGGCAGCCCCTACGAGCAGTACTTC	CASRPDRGSPYEQYF
TRBV7-2	-	TRBJ2-2	TRBD1	TGTGCCAGCAGCGTTCTCCAGGACAGGGACGCCCTGGGGGAGCTGTTTTTT	CASSVLQDRDALGELFF
TRBV15	-	TRBJ1-1	-	TGTGCCACCAGCAGAGATGAAGTAAACACTGAAGCTTTCTTT	CATSRDEVNTEAFF
TRBV2	-	TRBJ1-6	TRBD1	TGTGCCATTCAGGGGGCGAGCTCCTATAATTCACCCCTCCACTTT	CAIQGASSYNSPLHF
TRBV5-4	-	TRBJ2-7	-	TGTGCCGGCAGCTTGGAGCAGGGGAACGACGAGCAGTACTTC	CAGSLEQGNDEQYF
TRBV28	-	TRBJ1-3	-	TGTGCCAGCAGTTCCGGGGGCCCCAGTGGAAACACCATATATTTT	CASSSGGPSGNTIYF
TRBV9	-	TRBJ1-1	-	TGTGCCAGCAGCCCGACGACAACCAACACTGAAGCTTTCTTT	CASSPTTTNTEAFF
TRBV9	-	TRBJ2-3	TRBD1	TGTGCCAGCAGCCTCTCTCGGGACAGAACGATTATTACGCAGTATTTT	CASSLSRDRTIITQYF